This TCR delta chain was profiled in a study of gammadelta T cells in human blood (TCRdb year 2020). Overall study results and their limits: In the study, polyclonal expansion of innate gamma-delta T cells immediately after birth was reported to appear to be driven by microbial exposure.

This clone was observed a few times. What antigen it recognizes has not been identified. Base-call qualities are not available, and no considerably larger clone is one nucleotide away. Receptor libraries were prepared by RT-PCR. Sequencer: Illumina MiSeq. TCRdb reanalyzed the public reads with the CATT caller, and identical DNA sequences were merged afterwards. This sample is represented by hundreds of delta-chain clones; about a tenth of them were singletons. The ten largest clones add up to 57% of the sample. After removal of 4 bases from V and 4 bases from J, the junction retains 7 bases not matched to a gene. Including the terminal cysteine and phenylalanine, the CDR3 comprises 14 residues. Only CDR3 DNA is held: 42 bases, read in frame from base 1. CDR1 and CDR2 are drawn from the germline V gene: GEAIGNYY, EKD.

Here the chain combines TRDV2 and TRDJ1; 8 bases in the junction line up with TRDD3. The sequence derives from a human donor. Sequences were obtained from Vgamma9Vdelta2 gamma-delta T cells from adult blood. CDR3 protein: CACEPWGTYDKLIF. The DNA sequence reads TGTGCCTGTGAACCCTGGGGGACTTACGATAAACTCATCTTT.